This T cell receptor (beta chain) originates from a study of cytomegalovirus exposure and HLA in healthy donors. Whole-study results and caveats: Overall, around 150 TCR beta chains were annotated as cytomegalovirus-associated. A few of the chains that were CMV-associated were confirmed in vitro to be specific for CMV antigens.

As regards this clone: What it binds is unknown.

The assay was immunoSEQ multiplex PCR, and TCRdb's table has in-frame clones only and misses some. Of tens of thousands of clones in the sample, roughly 96% were seen once. The clonotype comes from a man between 18 and 35 years old in good health and CMV-seronegative. Sample: PBMCs.

The CDR3 region is CASKSYPGQGKVDTQYF. The CDR3 DNA follows: TGTGCCAGTAAATCCTACCCGGGACAGGGGAAGGTTGATACGCAGTATTTT. The V gene is TRBV19, the J gene TRBJ2-3, with 10 bases aligning to TRBD1. After removal of 7 bases from V and 6 bases from J, the junction contained 16 bases not matched to a gene. The CDR3 sequence is 17 residues long. Germline V lookup: CDR1 LNHDA, CDR2 SQIVND (reference sequence). Based on the CDR3 plus reference TRBV19 and TRBJ2-3, the full variable domain is DGGITQSPKYLFRKEGQNVTLSCEQNLNHDAMYWYRQDPGQGLRLIYYSQIVNDFQKGDIAEGYSVSREKKESFPLTVTSAQKNPTAFYLCASKSYPGQGKVDTQYFGPGTRLTVL.